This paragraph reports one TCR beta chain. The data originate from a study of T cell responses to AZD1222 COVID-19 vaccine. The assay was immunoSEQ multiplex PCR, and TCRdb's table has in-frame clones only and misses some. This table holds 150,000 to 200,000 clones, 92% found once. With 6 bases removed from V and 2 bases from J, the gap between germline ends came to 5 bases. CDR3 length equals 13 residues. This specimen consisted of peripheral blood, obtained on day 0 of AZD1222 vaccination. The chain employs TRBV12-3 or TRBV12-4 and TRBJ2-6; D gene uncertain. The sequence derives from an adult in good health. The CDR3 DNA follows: TGTGCCAGCAGGGGAACTGGGGCCAACGTCCTGACTTTC. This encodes CASRGTGANVLTF.